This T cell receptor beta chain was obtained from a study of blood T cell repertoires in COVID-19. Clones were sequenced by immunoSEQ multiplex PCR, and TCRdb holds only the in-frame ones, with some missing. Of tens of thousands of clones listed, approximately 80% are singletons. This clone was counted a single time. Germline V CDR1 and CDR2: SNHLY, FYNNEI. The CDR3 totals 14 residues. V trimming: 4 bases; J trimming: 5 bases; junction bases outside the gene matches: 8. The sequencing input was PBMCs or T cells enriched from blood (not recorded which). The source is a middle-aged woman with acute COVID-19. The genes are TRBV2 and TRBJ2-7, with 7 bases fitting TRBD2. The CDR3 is CASSVESGKHEQYF. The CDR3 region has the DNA TGTGCCAGCAGTGTCGAGAGCGGGAAACACGAGCAGTACTTC. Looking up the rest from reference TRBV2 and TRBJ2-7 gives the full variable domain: EPEVTQTPSHQVTQMGQEVILRCVPISNHLYFYWYRQILGQKVEFLVSFYNNEISEKSEIFDDQFSVERPDGSNFTLKIRSTKLEDSAMYFCASSVESGKHEQYFGPGTRLTVT.